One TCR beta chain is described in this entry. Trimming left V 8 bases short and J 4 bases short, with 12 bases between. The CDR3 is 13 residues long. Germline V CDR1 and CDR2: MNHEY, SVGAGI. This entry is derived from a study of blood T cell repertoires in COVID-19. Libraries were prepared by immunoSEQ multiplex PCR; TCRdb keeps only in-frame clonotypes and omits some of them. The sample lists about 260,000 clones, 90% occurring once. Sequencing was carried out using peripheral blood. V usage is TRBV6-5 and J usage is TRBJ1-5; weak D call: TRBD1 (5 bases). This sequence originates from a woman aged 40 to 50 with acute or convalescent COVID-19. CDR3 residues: CASFDRFNQPQHF. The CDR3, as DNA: TGTGCCAGCTTCGACAGATTTAATCAGCCCCAGCATTTT.